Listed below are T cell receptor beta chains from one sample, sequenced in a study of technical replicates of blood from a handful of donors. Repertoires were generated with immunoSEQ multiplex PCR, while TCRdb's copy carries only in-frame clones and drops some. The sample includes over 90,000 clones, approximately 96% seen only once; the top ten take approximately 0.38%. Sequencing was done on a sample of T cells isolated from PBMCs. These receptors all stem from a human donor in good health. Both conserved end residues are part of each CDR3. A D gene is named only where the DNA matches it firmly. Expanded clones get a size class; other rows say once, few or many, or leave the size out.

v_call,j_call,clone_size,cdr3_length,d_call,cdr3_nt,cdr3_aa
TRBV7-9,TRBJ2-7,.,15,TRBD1,TGTGCCAGCAGCTTAGGGACAGGGGCCCTTCTCGGGCAGTACTTC,CASSLGTGALLGQYF
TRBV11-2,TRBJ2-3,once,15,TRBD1,TGTGCCAGCAGCTCAACAGGGGTGGGCACAGATACGCAGTATTTT,CASSSTGVGTDTQYF
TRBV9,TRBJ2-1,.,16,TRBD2,TGTGCCAGCAGCCCCTCCGGGCTAGCGGCCAACAATGAGCAGTTCTTC,CASSPSGLAANNEQFF
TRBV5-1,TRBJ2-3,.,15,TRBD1,TGCGCCAGCAGCTTAGGTACAGGGGGCACAGATACGCAGTATTTT,CASSLGTGGTDTQYF
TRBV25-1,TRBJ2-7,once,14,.,TGTGCCAGCAGTGAAGGGGAAGCGGATTACGAGCAGTACTTC,CASSEGEADYEQYF
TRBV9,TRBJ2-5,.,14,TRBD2,TGTGCCAGCATGATTAAGCGGGAGGGTGAGACCCAGTACTTC,CASMIKREGETQYF
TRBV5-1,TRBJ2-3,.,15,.,TGCGCCAGCAGCTTGGACAGGTCAAGCACAGATACGCAGTATTTT,CASSLDRSSTDTQYF
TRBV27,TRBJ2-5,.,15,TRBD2,TGTGCCAGCATGGGTAGCGGGAGTTTGAGAGAGACCCAGTACTTC,CASMGSGSLRETQYF
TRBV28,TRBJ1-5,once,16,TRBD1,TGTGCCAGCAGTATGATACAGGGGGCGAGGGATCAGCCCCAGCATTTT,CASSMIQGARDQPQHF
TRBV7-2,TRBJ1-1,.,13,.,TGTGCCAGCAGCTTAGTCCGGGACACTGAAGCTTTCTTT,CASSLVRDTEAFF
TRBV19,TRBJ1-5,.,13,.,TGTGCCAGTAGTATAGGGGCTCATCAGCCCCAGCATTTT,CASSIGAHQPQHF
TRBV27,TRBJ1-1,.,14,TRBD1,TGTGCCAGCAGTTTATCGGCAGGGGGGACTGAAGCTTTCTTT,CASSLSAGGTEAFF
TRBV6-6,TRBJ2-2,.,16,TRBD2,TGTGCCAGCAGTTATACAGCGGGAGTTGGGACCGGGGAGCTGTTTTTT,CASSYTAGVGTGELFF
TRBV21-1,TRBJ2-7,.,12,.,TGTGCCAGCTTCCCAGGGGATCACGAGCAGTACTTC,CASFPGDHEQYF
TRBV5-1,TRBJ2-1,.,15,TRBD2,TGCGCCAGCAGCTCCGGACTAGCGGGACCCAATGAGCAGTTCTTC,CASSSGLAGPNEQFF
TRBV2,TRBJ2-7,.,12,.,TGTGCCAGCAGGAGGAACTCCTACGAGCAGTACTTC,CASRRNSYEQYF
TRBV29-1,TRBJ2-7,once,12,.,TGCAGCGTTGAGACAAGGCCCTACGAGCAGTACTTC,CSVETRPYEQYF
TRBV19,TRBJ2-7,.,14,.,TGTGCCAGTTCCCGGCAGGATGGGTCCTACGAGCAGTACTTC,CASSRQDGSYEQYF
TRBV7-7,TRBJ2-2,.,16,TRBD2,TGTGCTAGCAGCCAACTAGCGGGAGTTTCCGGGGGGGAGCTGTTTTTT,CASSQLAGVSGGELFF
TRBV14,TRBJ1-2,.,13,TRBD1,TGTGCCAGCAGCCAAGGGACAGGGAGCGGCTACACCTTC,CASSQGTGSGYTF
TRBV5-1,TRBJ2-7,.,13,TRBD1,TGCGCCAGCAGTTTTGGGACAGTATACGAGCAGTACTTC,CASSFGTVYEQYF
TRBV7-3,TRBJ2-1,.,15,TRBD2,TGTGCCAGCAGCTTGACTAGCGGTCCCTACAATGAGCAGTTCTTC,CASSLTSGPYNEQFF
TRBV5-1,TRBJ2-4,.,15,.,TGCGCCAGCAGCTTCAGGGTGGGGGCCAAAAACATTCAGTACTTC,CASSFRVGAKNIQYF
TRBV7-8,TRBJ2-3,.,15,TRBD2,TGTGCCAGCAGCCTAAAGCGGGAGGGGGGAGATACGCAGTATTTT,CASSLKREGGDTQYF
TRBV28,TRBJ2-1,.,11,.,TGTGCCAGCAGTTTTTCGGTTGAGCAGTTCTTC,CASSFSVEQFF
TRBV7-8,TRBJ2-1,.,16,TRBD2,TGTGCCAGCAGCTCGATTAGCGGGAGGGGGAACAATGAGCAGTTCTTC,CASSSISGRGNNEQFF
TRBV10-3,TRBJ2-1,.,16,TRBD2,TGTGCCATCAGGACGACGACTAGCGGGAGGGCCGATGAGCAGTTCTTC,CAIRTTTSGRADEQFF
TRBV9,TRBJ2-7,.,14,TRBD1,TGTGCCAGCAGCCTTGGACAGGCTGCCTACGAGCAGTACTTC,CASSLGQAAYEQYF
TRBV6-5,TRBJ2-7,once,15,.,TGTGCCAGCAGCGCTTATTTGCGGAGACCCTACGAGCAGTACTTC,CASSAYLRRPYEQYF
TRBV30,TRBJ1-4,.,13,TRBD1,TGTGCCTGGGGGACAGGGCTGAATGAAAAACTGTTTTTT,CAWGTGLNEKLFF
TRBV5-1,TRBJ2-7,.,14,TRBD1,TGCGCCAGCAGCTTGCCCGGGACAGACTACGAGCAGTACTTC,CASSLPGTDYEQYF
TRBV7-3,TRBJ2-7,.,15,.,TGTGCCAGCAGCTTAGGTGGGAGCTTCGCCTACGAGCAGTACTTC,CASSLGGSFAYEQYF
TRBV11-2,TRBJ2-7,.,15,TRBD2,TGTGCCAGCAGCTTAGAGGCTAGCGGGAAATACGAGCAGTACTTC,CASSLEASGKYEQYF
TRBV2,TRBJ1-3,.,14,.,TGTGCCAGCAGTGATAAGCCGGGATTAAACACCATATATTTT,CASSDKPGLNTIYF
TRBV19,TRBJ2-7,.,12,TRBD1,TGTGCCAGTAGTAGGACAGGGTACGAGCAGTACTTC,CASSRTGYEQYF
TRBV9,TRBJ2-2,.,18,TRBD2,TGTGCCAGCAGCAATCTCTCGGGTAGCGGGAGGGGAACCGGGGAGCTGTTTTTT,CASSNLSGSGRGTGELFF
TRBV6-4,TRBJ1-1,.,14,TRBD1,TGTGCCAGCAGTGAGGAGCAGGGGGTAACTGAAGCTTTCTTT,CASSEEQGVTEAFF
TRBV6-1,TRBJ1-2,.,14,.,TGTGCCAGCAGTGAATTGGGACTAAAAGGCGGCTACACCTTC,CASSELGLKGGYTF
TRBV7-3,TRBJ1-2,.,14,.,TGTGCCAGCAGCCCCGGAGTTGTTAACTATGGCTACACCTTC,CASSPGVVNYGYTF
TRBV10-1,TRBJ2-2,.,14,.,TGCGCCAGCAGTGATCGGTCCACTCCCGGGGAGCTGTTTTTT,CASSDRSTPGELFF
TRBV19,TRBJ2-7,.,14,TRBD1,TGTGCCAGTAGTATAGAGAGGGACAGGGGCGAGCAGTACTTC,CASSIERDRGEQYF
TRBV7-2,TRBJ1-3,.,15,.,TGTGCCAGCAGCCCCGGACAGTTCTCTGGAAACACCATATATTTT,CASSPGQFSGNTIYF
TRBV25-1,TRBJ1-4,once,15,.,TGTGCCAGCAGTGAATGGGGTCAGGGTAATGAAAAACTGTTTTTT,CASSEWGQGNEKLFF
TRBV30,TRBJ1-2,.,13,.,TGTGCCTGGAGAATAGCCCCTAACTATGGCTACACCTTC,CAWRIAPNYGYTF
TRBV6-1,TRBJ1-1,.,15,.,TGTGCCAGCAGTGAAGACCCCGGGTCGGAGACTGAAGCTTTCTTT,CASSEDPGSETEAFF
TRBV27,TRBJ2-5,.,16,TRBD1,TGTGCCAGCAGTTTGTGGAGACAGGGTTTCCAAGAGACCCAGTACTTC,CASSLWRQGFQETQYF
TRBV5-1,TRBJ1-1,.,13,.,TGCGCCAGCAGCCCCGATACTGGCACTGAAGCTTTCTTT,CASSPDTGTEAFF
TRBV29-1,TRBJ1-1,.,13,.,TGCAGCGTTGAATCGGGCGGGGGGACTGAAGCTTTCTTT,CSVESGGGTEAFF
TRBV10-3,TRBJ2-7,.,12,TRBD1,TGTGCCATCAGTTTTGACAGGGGAGAGCAGTACTTC,CAISFDRGEQYF
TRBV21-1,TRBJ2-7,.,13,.,TGTGCCGGACGGGGGACGAGATCCTACGAGCAGTACTTC,CAGRGTRSYEQYF
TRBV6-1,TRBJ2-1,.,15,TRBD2,TGTGCCAGCAGTGAATTAGCGGGCTCCTACAATGAGCAGTTCTTC,CASSELAGSYNEQFF
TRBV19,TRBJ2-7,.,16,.,TGTGCCAGTAGTTCGGGGGACGAGGGACGGGAATACGAGCAGTACTTC,CASSSGDEGREYEQYF
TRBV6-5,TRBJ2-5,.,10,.,TGTGCCAGCAGGCGAGAGACCCAGTACTTC,CASRRETQYF
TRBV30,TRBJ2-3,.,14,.,TGTGCCTGGAGGGCGGGGATCACAACAGATACGCAGTATTTT,CAWRAGITTDTQYF
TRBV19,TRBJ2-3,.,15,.,TGTGCCAGTAGTATACTGGCACAATACACAGATACGCAGTATTTT,CASSILAQYTDTQYF
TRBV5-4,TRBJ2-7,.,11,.,TGTGCCAGCAGCTCAGGGCACGAGCAGTACTTC,CASSSGHEQYF
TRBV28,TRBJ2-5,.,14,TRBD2,TGTGCCTCTCAGGGACTAGCGGGAGTCGAGACCCAGTACTTC,CASQGLAGVETQYF